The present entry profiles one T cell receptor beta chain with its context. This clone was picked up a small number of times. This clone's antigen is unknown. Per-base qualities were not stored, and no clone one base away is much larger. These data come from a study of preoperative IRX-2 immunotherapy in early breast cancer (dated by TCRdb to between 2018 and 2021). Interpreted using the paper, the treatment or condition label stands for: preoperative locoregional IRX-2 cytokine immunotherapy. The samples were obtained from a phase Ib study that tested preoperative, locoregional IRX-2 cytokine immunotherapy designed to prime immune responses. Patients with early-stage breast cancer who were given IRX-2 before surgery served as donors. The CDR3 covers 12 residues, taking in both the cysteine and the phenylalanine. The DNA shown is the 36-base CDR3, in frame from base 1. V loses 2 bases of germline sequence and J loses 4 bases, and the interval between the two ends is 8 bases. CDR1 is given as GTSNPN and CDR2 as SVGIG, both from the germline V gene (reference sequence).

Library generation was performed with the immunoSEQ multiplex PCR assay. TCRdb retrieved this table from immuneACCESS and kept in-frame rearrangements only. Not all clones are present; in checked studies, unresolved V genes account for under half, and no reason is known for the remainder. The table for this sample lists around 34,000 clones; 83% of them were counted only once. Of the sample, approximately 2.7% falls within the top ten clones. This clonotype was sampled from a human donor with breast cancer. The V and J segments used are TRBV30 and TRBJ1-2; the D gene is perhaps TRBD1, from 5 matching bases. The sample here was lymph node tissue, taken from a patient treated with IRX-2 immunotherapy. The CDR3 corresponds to CAWSSGGYGYTF. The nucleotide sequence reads TGTGCCTGGAGTTCTGGGGGCTATGGCTACACCTTC. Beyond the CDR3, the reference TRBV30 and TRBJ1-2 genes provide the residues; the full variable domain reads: SQTIHQWPATLVQPVGSPLSLECTVEGTSNPNLYWYRQAAGRGLQLLFYSVGIGQISSEVPQNLSASRPQDRQFILSSKKLLLSDSGFYLCAWSSGGYGYTFGSGTRLTVV.